These 6 T cell receptor beta chains were sequenced from one sample in a study of beta chain features in type 1 diabetes. The antigens for these receptors are not known. General study findings and limits: There was a moderate but significant shortening of TCRB CDR3s in all four CD4+ subsets of Type 1 diabetes patients.

Every bit of the isolated RNA underwent reverse transcription, so sequencing read expressed TCRB transcripts. The table came from immunoSEQ multiplex PCR; TCRdb's copy has only in-frame clones and leaves some out. In the table there are approximately 250,000 clones, 24% of which are singletons. Sequencing was performed on naive CD4+ T cells from blood. These receptor sequences come from a woman in her 30s with type 1 diabetes.

This chain connects TRBV29-1 to TRBJ2-7; 7 nucleotides align to TRBD2. V dropped 2 bases and J dropped 1; count of bases not matched to a gene: 5. CDR3 length: 14 residues. Per the germline V gene, CDR1 is SQVTM and CDR2 is ANQGSEA. The CDR3 spells CSVEWAGVSYEQYF. CDR3 DNA sequence: TGCAGCGTTGAATGGGCGGGAGTTTCCTACGAGCAGTACTTC.

V is TRBV30 and J is TRBJ2-7; TRBD2 is a possible D gene (5 bases). Germline V gene data show CDR1 as GTSNPN and CDR2 as SVGIG (reference sequence). The V and J ends lost 0 bases and 11 bases respectively, with 17 bases between them. This CDR3 contains 13 residues. The CDR3 reads CAWSVLVRAEKYF. CDR3 sequence (DNA): TGTGCCTGGAGTGTACTAGTCCGAGCGGAGAAGTACTTC.

This sequence joins TRBV5-1 and TRBJ1-1; D gene uncertain. Looked up from germline, CDR1 is SGHRS and CDR2 is YFSETQ. The CDR3 extends over 13 amino acids. With 5 bases removed from V and 6 bases from J, the gap between germline ends came to 14 bases. The DNA for the CDR3 is TGCGCCAGCAGAGAGATTCTGATGGCTGAAGCTTTCTTT. This encodes CASREILMAEAFF.

There are a few counts of this clone. V is TRBV19 and J is TRBJ2-1; 7 bases fit TRBD2. Germline trimming cut 2 bases from V and 12 bases from J; bases unmatched to any gene: 7. This CDR3 is built from 13 residues. The germline CDR1 and CDR2 sequences are LNHDA and SQIVND (reference sequence). The CDR3 DNA reads as TGTGCCAGTAGTATAACGGCGGGGGTGGGGCAGTTCTTC. Translating gives CASSITAGVGQFF.

This sequence joins TRBV2 and TRBJ2-5; the D is unclear. Trimming took 3 bases from V and 2 from J, leaving 7 bases between them. Per germline, CDR1 SNHLY and CDR2 FYNNEI. This CDR3 spans 13 amino acids. The CDR3 loop reads CASSDQTQETQYF. CDR3 DNA sequence: TGTGCCAGCAGTGATCAGACACAAGAGACCCAGTACTTC.

In this sample, this clone turned up a few times. The chain has TRBV29-1 and TRBJ1-1; TRBD1 might be the D (6 bases). V gave up 4 bases and J gave up 6 bases, with 21 bases separating them. Germline V gives CDR1 SQVTM, CDR2 ANQGSEA. This CDR3 is built from 15 residues. The CDR3 coding sequence is TGCAGCGTTGTTCCCTGGGGCAGGGGTCGGTCTGAAGCTTTCTTT. The encoded protein is CSVVPWGRGRSEAFF.